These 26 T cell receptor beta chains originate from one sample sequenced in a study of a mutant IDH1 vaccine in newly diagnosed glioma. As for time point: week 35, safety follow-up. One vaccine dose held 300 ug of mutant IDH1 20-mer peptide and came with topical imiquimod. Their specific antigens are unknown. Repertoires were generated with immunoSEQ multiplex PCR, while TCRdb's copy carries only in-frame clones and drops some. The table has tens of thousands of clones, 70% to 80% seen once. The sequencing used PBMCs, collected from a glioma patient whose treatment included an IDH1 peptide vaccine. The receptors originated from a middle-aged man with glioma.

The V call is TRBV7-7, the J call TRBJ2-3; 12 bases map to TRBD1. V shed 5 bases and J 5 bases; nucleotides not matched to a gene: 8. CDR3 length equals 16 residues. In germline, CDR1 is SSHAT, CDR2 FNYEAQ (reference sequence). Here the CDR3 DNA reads TGTGCCAGCAGCCCTGGGACAGGGGGCTTGATAGATACGCAGTATTTT. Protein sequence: CASSPGTGGLIDTQYF.

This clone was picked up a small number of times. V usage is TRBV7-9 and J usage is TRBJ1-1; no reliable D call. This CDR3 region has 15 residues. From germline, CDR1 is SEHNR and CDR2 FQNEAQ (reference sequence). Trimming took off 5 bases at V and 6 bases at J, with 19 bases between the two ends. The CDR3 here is CASSPFVGWVPEAFF. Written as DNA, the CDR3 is TGTGCCAGCAGCCCGTTCGTGGGCTGGGTCCCTGAAGCTTTCTTT.

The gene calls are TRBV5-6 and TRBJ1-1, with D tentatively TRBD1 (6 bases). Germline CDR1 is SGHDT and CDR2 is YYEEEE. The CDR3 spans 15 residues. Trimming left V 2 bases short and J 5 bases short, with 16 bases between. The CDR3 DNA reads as TGTGCCAGCAGCTTCCGGACAGATTCGAGGACTGAAGCTTTCTTT. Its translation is CASSFRTDSRTEAFF.

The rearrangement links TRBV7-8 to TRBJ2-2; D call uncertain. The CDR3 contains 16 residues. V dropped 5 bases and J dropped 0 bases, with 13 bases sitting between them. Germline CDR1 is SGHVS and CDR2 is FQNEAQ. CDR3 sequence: CASSPTRASNTGELFF. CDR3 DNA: TGTGCCAGCAGCCCCACAAGAGCCTCGAACACCGGGGAGCTGTTTTTT. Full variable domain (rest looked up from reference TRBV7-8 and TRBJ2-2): GAGVSQSPRYKVAKRGQDVALRCDPISGHVSLFWYQQALGQGPEFLTYFQNEAQLDKSGLPSDRFFAERPEGSVSTLKIQRTQQEDSAVYLCASSPTRASNTGELFFGEGSRLTVL.

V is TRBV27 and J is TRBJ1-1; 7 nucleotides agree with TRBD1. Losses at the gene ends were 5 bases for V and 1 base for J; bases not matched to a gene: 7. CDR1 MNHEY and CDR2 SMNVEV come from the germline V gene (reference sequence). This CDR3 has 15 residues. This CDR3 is CASSPRRGQNTEAFF. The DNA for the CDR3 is TGTGCCAGCAGTCCCCGGAGGGGGCAGAACACTGAAGCTTTCTTT.

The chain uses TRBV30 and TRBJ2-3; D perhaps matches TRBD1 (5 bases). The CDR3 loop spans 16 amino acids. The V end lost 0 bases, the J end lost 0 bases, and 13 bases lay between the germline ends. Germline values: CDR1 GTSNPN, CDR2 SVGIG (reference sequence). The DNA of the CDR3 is TGTGCCTGGAGTGTATGGGGCCCCTCTAGCACAGATACGCAGTATTTT. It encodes CAWSVWGPSSTDTQYF.

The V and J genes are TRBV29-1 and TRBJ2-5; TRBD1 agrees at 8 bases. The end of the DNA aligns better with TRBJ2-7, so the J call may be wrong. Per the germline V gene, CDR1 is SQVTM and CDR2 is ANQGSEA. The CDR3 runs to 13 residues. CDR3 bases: TGCAGCGTGGCCGGGACAGGATTCTACGAGCAGTACTTC. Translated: CSVAGTGFYEQYF.

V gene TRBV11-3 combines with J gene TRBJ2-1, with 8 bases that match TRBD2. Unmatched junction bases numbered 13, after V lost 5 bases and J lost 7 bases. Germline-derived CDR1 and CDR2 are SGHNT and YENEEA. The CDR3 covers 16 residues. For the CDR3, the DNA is TGTGCCAGCAGCCCGGGGGGCCAGCGGGAGAGAAATGAGCAGTTCTTC. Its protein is CASSPGGQRERNEQFF.

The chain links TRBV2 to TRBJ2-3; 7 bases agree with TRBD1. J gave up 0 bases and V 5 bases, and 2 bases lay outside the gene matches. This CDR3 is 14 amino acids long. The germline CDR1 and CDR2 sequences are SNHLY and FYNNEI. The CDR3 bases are TGTGCCAGCAGTAAGGACAGGAGCACAGATACGCAGTATTTT. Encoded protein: CASSKDRSTDTQYF.

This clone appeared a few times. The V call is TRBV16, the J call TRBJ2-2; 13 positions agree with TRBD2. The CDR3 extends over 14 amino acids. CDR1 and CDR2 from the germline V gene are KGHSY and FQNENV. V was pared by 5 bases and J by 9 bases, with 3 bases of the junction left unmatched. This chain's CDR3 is CASSGTSGTRELFF. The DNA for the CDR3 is TGTGCCAGCAGCGGGACTAGCGGGACTCGGGAGCTGTTTTTT.

The CDR3 bases are TGCGCCAGCAGCCCCTATGGGGGGCGCGAACTTGGCTACACCTTC. This gives the protein CASSPYGGRELGYTF. This chain uses TRBV5-1 with TRBJ1-2; TRBD1 is a possible D gene (6 bases). From germline, CDR1 is SGHRS and CDR2 YFSETQ. The germline V and J ends were trimmed by 4 bases and 7 bases, with 20 bases remaining between them. The CDR3 covers 15 residues.

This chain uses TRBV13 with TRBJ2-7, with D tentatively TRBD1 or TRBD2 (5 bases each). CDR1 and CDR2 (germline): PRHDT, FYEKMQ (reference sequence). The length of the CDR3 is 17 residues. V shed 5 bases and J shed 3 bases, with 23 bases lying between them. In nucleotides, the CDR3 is TGTGCCAGCAGCCCCAGAAAAGACGGGGCGCCTTACTACGAGCAGTACTTC. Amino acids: CASSPRKDGAPYYEQYF.

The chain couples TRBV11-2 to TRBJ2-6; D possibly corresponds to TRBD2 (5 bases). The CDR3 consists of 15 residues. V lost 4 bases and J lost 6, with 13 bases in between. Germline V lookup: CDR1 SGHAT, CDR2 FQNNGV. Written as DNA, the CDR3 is TGTGCCAGCAGCTCCCCACTAGAACCGGCCAACGTCCTGACTTTC. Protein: CASSSPLEPANVLTF.

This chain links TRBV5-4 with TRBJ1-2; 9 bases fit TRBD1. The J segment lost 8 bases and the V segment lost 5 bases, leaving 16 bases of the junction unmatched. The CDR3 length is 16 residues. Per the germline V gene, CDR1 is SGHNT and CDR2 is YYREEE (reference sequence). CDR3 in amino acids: CASSLGIPTGGEGYTF. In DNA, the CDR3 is TGTGCCAGCAGTCTGGGGATCCCCACAGGGGGCGAGGGCTACACCTTC.

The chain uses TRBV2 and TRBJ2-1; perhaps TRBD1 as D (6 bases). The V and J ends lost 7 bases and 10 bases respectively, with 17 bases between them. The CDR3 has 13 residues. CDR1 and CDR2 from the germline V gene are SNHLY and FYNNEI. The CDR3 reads CASTQGLGGEQFF. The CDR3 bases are TGTGCCAGCACTCAGGGGCTAGGCGGGGAGCAGTTCTTC.

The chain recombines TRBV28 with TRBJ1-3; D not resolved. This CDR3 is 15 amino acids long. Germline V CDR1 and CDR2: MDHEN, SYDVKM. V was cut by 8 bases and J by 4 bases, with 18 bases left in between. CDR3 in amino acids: CASLESGSQGNTIYF. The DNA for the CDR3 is TGTGCCAGCCTAGAGTCCGGGAGCCAAGGAAACACCATATATTTT.

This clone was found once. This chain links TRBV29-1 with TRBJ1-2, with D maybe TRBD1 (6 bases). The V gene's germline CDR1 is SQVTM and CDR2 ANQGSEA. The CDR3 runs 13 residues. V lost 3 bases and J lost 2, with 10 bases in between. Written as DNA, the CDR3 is TGCAGCGTTGATGGGGGCATCAACTATGGCTACACCTTC. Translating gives CSVDGGINYGYTF.

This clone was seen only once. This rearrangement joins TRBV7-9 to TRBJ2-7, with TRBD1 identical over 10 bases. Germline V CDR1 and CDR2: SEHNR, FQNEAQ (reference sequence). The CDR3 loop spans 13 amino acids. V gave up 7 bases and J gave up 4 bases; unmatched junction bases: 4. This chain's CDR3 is CASTGQGGYEQYF. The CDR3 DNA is TGTGCCAGCACTGGACAGGGGGGGTACGAGCAGTACTTC.

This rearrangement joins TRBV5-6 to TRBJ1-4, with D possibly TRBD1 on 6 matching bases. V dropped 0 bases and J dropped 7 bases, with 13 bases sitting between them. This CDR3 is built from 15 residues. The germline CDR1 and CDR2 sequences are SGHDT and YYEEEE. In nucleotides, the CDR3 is TGTGCCAGCAGCTTGGAGATGGGGGGCTCTGAAAAACTGTTTTTT. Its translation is CASSLEMGGSEKLFF.

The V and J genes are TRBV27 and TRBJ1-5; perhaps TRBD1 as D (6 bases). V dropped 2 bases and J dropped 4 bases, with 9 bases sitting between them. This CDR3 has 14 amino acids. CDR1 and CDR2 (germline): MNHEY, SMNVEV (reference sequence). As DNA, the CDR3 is TGTGCCAGCAGTTTACGACAGGCGAATCAGCCCCAGCATTTT. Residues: CASSLRQANQPQHF.

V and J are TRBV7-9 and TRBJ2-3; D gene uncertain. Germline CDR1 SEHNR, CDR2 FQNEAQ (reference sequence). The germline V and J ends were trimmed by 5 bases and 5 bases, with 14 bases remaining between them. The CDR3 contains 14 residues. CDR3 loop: CASSTSGTGDTQYF. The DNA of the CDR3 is TGTGCCAGCAGCACCTCCGGCACCGGAGATACGCAGTATTTT.

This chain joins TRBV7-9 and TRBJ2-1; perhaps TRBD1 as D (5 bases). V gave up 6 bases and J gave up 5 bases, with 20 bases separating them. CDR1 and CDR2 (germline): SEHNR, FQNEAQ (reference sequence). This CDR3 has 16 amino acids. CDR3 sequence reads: CASSSGFGNGDNEQFF. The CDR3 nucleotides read TGTGCCAGCAGTTCAGGGTTCGGTAATGGGGACAATGAGCAGTTCTTC.

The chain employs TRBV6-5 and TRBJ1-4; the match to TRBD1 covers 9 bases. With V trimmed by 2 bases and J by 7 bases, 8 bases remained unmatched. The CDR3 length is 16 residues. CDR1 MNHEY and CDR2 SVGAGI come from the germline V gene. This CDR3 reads CASSYGGTGLFEKLFF. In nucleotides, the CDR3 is TGTGCCAGCAGTTACGGGGGGACAGGGCTTTTTGAAAAACTGTTTTTT.

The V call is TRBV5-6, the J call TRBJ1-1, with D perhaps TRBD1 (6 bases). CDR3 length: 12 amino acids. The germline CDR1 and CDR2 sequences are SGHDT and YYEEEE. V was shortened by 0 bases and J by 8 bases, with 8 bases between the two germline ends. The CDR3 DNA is TGTGCCAGCAGCTTGGGGGGGCACGAAGCTTTCTTT. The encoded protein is CASSLGGHEAFF.

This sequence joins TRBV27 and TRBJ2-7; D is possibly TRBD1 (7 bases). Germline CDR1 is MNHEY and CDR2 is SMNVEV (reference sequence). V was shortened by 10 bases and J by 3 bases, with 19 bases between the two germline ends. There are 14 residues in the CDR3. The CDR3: CAIKRGDSNYEQYV. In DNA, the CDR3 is TGTGCCATCAAAAGGGGGGACAGTAACTACGAGCAGTACGTC.

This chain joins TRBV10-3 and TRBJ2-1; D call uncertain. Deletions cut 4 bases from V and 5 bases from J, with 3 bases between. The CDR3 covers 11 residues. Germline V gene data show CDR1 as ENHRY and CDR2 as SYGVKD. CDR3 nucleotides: TGTGCCATCAGTGCGGACAATGAGCAGTTCTTC. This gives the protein CAISADNEQFF.